The 32 T cell receptor beta chains below were found in one sample sequenced in a study of T cells after yellow fever vaccination. TCRdb independently ran MiXCR on the 5' RACE reads; one entry per CDR3 protein. The sample consists of fewer than 350,000 distinct CDR3 sequences, around 4.4% of them appearing once. This material consisted of PBMCs, taken 15 days after the yellow fever booster vaccination. These receptors all stem from a man between 18 and 29 years old who received the YFV17D yellow fever vaccine.

This clonotype was observed many times. The chain couples TRBV7-2 to TRBJ2-5; 10 bases agree with TRBD1. The length of the CDR3 is 15 residues. Trimming cost V 5 bases and J 4 bases; bases outside gene matches: 7. Germline CDR1 and CDR2: SGHTA and FQGNSA. The CDR3 sequence is CASSTRDRGLETQYF. The CDR3 DNA is TGTGCCAGCAGCACCCGGGACAGGGGTTTAGAGACCCAGTACTTC.

This clonotype showed up many times. V and J are TRBV6-5 and TRBJ2-3; no firm D call. V was trimmed by 0 bases and J by 0 bases, leaving 10 bases between them. CDR3 length: 16 amino acids. Per germline, CDR1 MNHEY and CDR2 SVGAGI. The CDR3 reads CASSYSELFSTDTQYF. In nucleotides, the CDR3 is TGTGCCAGCAGTTACTCTGAGTTATTCAGCACAGATACGCAGTATTTT.

The chain employs TRBV24-1 and TRBJ2-1, with 9 bases identical to TRBD1. The germline CDR1 and CDR2 sequences are KGHDR and SFDVKD. Unmatched junction bases numbered 4, after V lost 6 bases and J lost 2 bases. The CDR3 runs to 15 residues. CDR3 sequence: CATSFGTGTYNEQFF. Here the CDR3 DNA reads TGTGCCACCAGTTTCGGGACAGGGACCTACAATGAGCAGTTCTTC.

This clonotype was observed a few times. This rearrangement joins TRBV24-1 to TRBJ2-2, with TRBD1 as a possible D gene (5 bases). Germline V CDR1 and CDR2: KGHDR, SFDVKD. V was trimmed by 3 bases and J by 4 bases, leaving 14 bases between them. This CDR3 has 16 amino acids. The chain's CDR3 is CATSDVLGVGTGELFF. In DNA, the CDR3 is TGTGCCACCAGTGATGTCTTAGGGGTCGGCACCGGGGAGCTGTTTTTT.

This clonotype showed up just a few times. This chain connects TRBV6-6 to TRBJ2-1; D possibly uses TRBD1 or TRBD2 (5 bases each). CDR3 length: 14 residues. Germline V CDR1 and CDR2: MNHNY, SVGAGI (reference sequence). Deletions cut 8 bases from V and 3 bases from J, with 14 bases between. CDR3 region: CASGETAFYNEQFF. In nucleotides, the CDR3 is TGTGCCAGCGGGGAGACAGCCTTCTACAATGAGCAGTTCTTC.

This clonotype was found many times. The J gene is TRBJ2-1, the V gene TRBV12-3 or TRBV12-4; TRBD2 aligns across 7 bases. This CDR3 comprises 14 residues. V was pared by 4 bases and J by 9 bases, with 9 bases of the junction left unmatched. Here the CDR3 reads CASSSGGVESEQFF. The CDR3 DNA sequence: TGTGCCAGCAGTTCTGGGGGGGTTGAATCTGAGCAGTTCTTC.

Worth noting for this clonotype: The junction differs from germline at one of its ends, possibly a read error. This sequence joins TRBV5-1 and TRBJ2-6, with a tentative D call TRBD1 (6 bases). Germline-derived CDR1 and CDR2 are SGHRS and YFSETQ. The CDR3 is made up of 18 amino acids. The CDR3 nucleotides read TGCGCCAGCACCTTGGGTGGGGGCCCGAGGTCTGGGGCCAACGTCCTGACTTTC. Translation gives CASTLGGGPRSGANVLTF.

This clonotype has ten or more counts. The chain is built from TRBV7-3 and TRBJ2-3, with 7 bases matching TRBD1. The germline V gene encodes CDR1 SGHTA and CDR2 FQGTGA. The CDR3 totals 15 residues. V was clipped by 3 bases and J by 0 bases; unmatched bases: 3. The CDR3 loop is CASSLDRLSTDTQYF. CDR3 nucleotide sequence: TGTGCCAGCAGCTTGGACAGGCTTAGCACAGATACGCAGTATTTT.

This clonotype was observed many times. The rearrangement uses TRBV6-5 and TRBJ2-3; D remains ambiguous. CDR1 is MNHEY, CDR2 SVGAGI, per germline. The CDR3 contains 13 residues. V shed 1 base and J shed 1 base, with 3 bases lying between them. CDR3: CASSYYRTDTQYF. The DNA for the CDR3 is TGTGCCAGCAGTTACTATCGCACAGATACGCAGTATTTT.

The J gene is TRBJ2-2, the V gene TRBV12-3 or TRBV12-4; TRBD1 or TRBD2 may be the D gene (5 bases each). V lost 5 bases and J 0 bases, leaving 19 bases between the germline ends. This CDR3 has 18 residues. The CDR3 coding sequence is TGTGCCAGCAGTCGATCCCGGGACGCAGATACGAACACCGGGGAGCTGTTTTTT. This encodes CASSRSRDADTNTGELFF.

This clonotype turned up a few times. This chain links TRBV2 with TRBJ2-5; 9 bases agree with TRBD1. This CDR3 comprises 14 residues. Germline V gene sequence: CDR1 SNHLY, CDR2 FYNNEI. V shed 5 bases, J shed 3 bases, and the junction held 4 bases outside the gene matches. CDR3 nucleotide sequence: TGTGCCAGCAGTTTACAGGGGGCGAAAGAGACCCAGTACTTC. Amino acid sequence: CASSLQGAKETQYF.

This clonotype was found many times. This chain links TRBV6-2 or TRBV6-3 with TRBJ1-1; D unresolved. Trimming took off 2 bases at V and 2 bases at J, with 3 bases between the two ends. Germline CDR1 is MNHEY and CDR2 is SVGEGT. The CDR3 is made up of 12 amino acids. The CDR3 region is CASSYRNTEAFF. The CDR3 nucleotides are TGTGCCAGCAGTTACAGAAACACTGAAGCTTTCTTT.

The chain combines TRBV28 with TRBJ2-1; 7 positions agree with TRBD2. The ends lost 2 bases at V and 14 bases at J; junction bases unmatched: 9. Germline V gives CDR1 MDHEN, CDR2 SYDVKM. This CDR3 has 13 amino acids. The CDR3 spells CASSLPPRLAEFF. CDR3 DNA sequence: TGTGCCAGCAGTTTACCTCCTCGGCTAGCGGAGTTCTTC. Full variable domain (missing parts from reference TRBV28 and TRBJ2-1): DVKVTQSSRYLVKRTGEKVFLECVQDMDHENMFWYRQDPGLGLRLIYFSYDVKMKEKGDIPEGYSVSREKKERFSLILESASTNQTSMYLCASSLPPRLAEFFGPGTRLTVL.

This clonotype was recorded at least ten times. The chain links TRBV20-1 to TRBJ2-3; D is undetermined. V lost 0 bases and J 2 bases, leaving 12 bases between the germline ends. The CDR3 has 15 residues. Germline CDR1 and CDR2: DFQATT and SNEGSKA (reference sequence). CDR3 sequence reads: CSARDNRIYTDTQYF. The CDR3 coding sequence is TGCAGTGCTAGAGATAACAGAATATACACAGATACGCAGTATTTT.

This clonotype was found many times. The rearrangement joins TRBV20-1 to TRBJ2-3, with a possible D match to TRBD1 (7 bases). CDR1 DFQATT and CDR2 SNEGSKA come from the germline V gene (reference sequence). The CDR3 has 15 amino acids. V lost 5 bases and J 4 bases, leaving 19 bases between the germline ends. CDR3 nucleotide sequence: TGCAGTGCTCCTCAAAGACAGGGAGGCGCAGATACGCAGTATTTT. Translated: CSAPQRQGGADTQYF.

This clonotype was observed a few times. The J gene is TRBJ2-1, the V gene TRBV7-2, with no clear D. Germline V gives CDR1 SGHTA, CDR2 FQGNSA. The CDR3 has 13 residues. Trimming removed 6 bases at V and 0 bases at J, with 6 bases between. CDR3 nucleotides: TGTGCCAGCAGAAACAGCTCCTACAATGAGCAGTTCTTC. Protein product: CASRNSSYNEQFF.

This clonotype has a handful of counts. This chain joins TRBV6-6 and TRBJ2-1, with D uncertain. The CDR3 contains 15 residues. The germline V gene has CDR1 MNHNY and CDR2 SVGAGI (reference sequence). The V end lost 5 bases, the J end lost 4 bases, and 15 bases lay between the germline ends. CDR3 DNA: TGTGCCAGCAGTCCACACGCCGAGCCGTACAATGAGCAGTTCTTC. It encodes CASSPHAEPYNEQFF.

V is TRBV5-1 and J is TRBJ2-5; tentative D call: TRBD1 (5 bases). The CDR3 spans 12 residues. The V end was cut by 6 bases, the J end by 1 base, with 7 bases between. Germline V lookup: CDR1 SGHRS, CDR2 YFSETQ. CDR3 sequence reads: CASTDSQETQYF. CDR3 nucleotide sequence: TGCGCCAGCACCGACAGCCAAGAGACCCAGTACTTC.

This clonotype has only a few counts. The chain has TRBV7-3 and TRBJ2-7; D remains ambiguous. There are 15 residues in the CDR3. Germline assignment: CDR1 SGHTA and CDR2 FQGTGA. Between the trimmed V and J ends, which lost 3 bases and 4 bases, there was a span of 16 bases. For the CDR3, the DNA is TGTGCCAGCAGCTTCGCACTGACGAGAACTTACGAGCAGTACGTC. Encoded protein: CASSFALTRTYEQYV.

The sample holds a few counts of this clonotype. The genes are TRBV3-1 and TRBJ1-6; TRBD1 aligns across 7 bases. This CDR3 region has 15 residues. The germline V gene has CDR1 LGHDT and CDR2 YNNKEL (reference sequence). V trimming: 0 bases; J trimming: 8 bases; junction bases outside the gene matches: 4. CDR3 in DNA: TGTGCCAGCAGCCAAGAACAGGGGCAGTATTCACCCCTCCACTTT. Amino acids: CASSQEQGQYSPLHF.

The chain links TRBV4-1 to TRBJ1-1, with 7 bases identical to TRBD1. Per germline, CDR1 MGHRA and CDR2 YSYEKL. V trimming: 3 bases; J trimming: 4 bases; junction bases outside the gene matches: 8. CDR3 size: 15 residues. The CDR3 sequence is CASSQNRGPGTEAFF. The CDR3, as DNA: TGCGCCAGCAGCCAGAACAGGGGCCCGGGCACTGAAGCTTTCTTT.

This clonotype was counted ten times or more. The chain links TRBV10-3 to TRBJ2-3; D might be TRBD1 (6 bases). This CDR3 spans 13 amino acids. The V gene lost 8 bases and the J gene lost 2 bases, with 11 bases spanning the gap. Germline-derived CDR1 and CDR2 are ENHRY and SYGVKD. The CDR3 here is CAILAGATDTQYF. CDR3 bases: TGTGCCATCTTGGCAGGGGCCACAGATACGCAGTATTTT.

This clonotype was detected many times. In DNA, the CDR3 is TGTGCCAGCAGCGTAGCTCCACCGGGACAGGGATTCGGCGGCTACACCTTC. Translated, it gives CASSVAPPGQGFGGYTF. The rearrangement joins TRBV9 to TRBJ1-2; 9 bases align to TRBD1. V lost 0 bases, J lost 8 bases, and 14 bases stayed unmatched. This CDR3 is 17 amino acids long. Looked up from germline, CDR1 is SGDLS and CDR2 is YYNGEE.

The chain joins TRBV5-5 to TRBJ1-4; the D gene is possibly TRBD1 (5 bases). The CDR3 runs to 15 residues. The germline gives CDR1 SGHKS, CDR2 YYEKEE (reference sequence). Trimming stripped 3 bases from V and 6 bases from J, with 15 bases between. This CDR3 reads CASSYSGSQYEKLFF. The CDR3 bases are TGTGCCAGCAGCTATTCAGGGTCCCAATATGAAAAACTGTTTTTT.

The chain carries TRBV9 and TRBJ1-3; D uncertain. This CDR3 has 15 residues. Germline V gene data show CDR1 as SGDLS and CDR2 as YYNGEE. V shed 0 bases and J shed 3 bases, with 10 bases lying between them. DNA for the CDR3: TGTGCCAGCAGCGTAGGAAGAGAGCGTGGAAACACCATATATTTT. Its protein product is CASSVGRERGNTIYF. Combining the CDR3 with reference TRBV9 and TRBJ1-3 gives the whole variable domain DSGVTQTPKHLITATGQRVTLRCSPRSGDLSVYWYQQSLDQGLQFLIQYYNGEERAKGNILERFSAQQFPDLHSELNLSSLELGDSALYFCASSVGRERGNTIYFGEGSWLTVV.

This clonotype came up many times. V is TRBV4-3 and J is TRBJ2-7; the match to TRBD1 covers 7 bases. The germline V gene encodes CDR1 LGHNA and CDR2 YSLEER. CDR3 length: 13 residues. After removal of 3 bases from V and 2 bases from J, the junction contained 1 base not matched to a gene. CDR3 nucleotides: TGCGCCAGCAGCCATGGGACAGCCTACGAGCAGTACTTC. This gives the protein CASSHGTAYEQYF.

This clonotype was recorded at least ten times. The chain has TRBV12-3 or TRBV12-4 and TRBJ2-3, with 8 positions matching TRBD2. Germline trimming cut 3 bases from V and 2 bases from J; bases unmatched to any gene: 10. This CDR3 is 17 amino acids long. CDR3 protein: CASSFMASGRNTDTQYF. The DNA for the CDR3 is TGTGCCAGCAGTTTTATGGCTAGCGGGCGGAACACAGATACGCAGTATTTT.

This clonotype was detected many times. This rearrangement joins TRBV7-6 to TRBJ1-1, with D maybe TRBD1 (6 bases). The CDR3 runs to 13 residues. Between the trimmed V and J ends, which lost 5 bases and 8 bases, there was a span of 15 bases. Germline-derived CDR1 and CDR2 are SGHVS and FNYEAQ. DNA of the CDR3: TGTGCCAGCAGCGTACAAACAGGGACCGAAGCTTTCTTT. Translation: CASSVQTGTEAFF.

This clonotype was observed many times. For the CDR3, the DNA is TGTGCCAGCAGCTCCCGAAGGCAGGGCAGCTCCCTCGTTGGCTACACCTTC. Translated: CASSSRRQGSSLVGYTF. The chain joins TRBV7-2 to TRBJ1-2; tentatively, D is TRBD1 (5 bases). V lost 4 bases and J 7 bases, leaving 25 bases between the germline ends. From germline, CDR1 is SGHTA and CDR2 FQGNSA. The CDR3 is 17 amino acids.

The CDR3 sequence is CASPGQASNQPQHF. CDR3 DNA sequence: TGTGCCAGCCCGGGACAGGCAAGCAATCAGCCCCAGCATTTT. The chain joins TRBV12-3 or TRBV12-4 to TRBJ1-5; TRBD1 aligns across 8 bases. There are 14 residues in the CDR3. Trimming took 8 bases from V and 1 from J; bases not matched to a gene: 4.

This clonotype was counted at least ten times. The rearrangement uses TRBV12-3 or TRBV12-4 and TRBJ1-2; unclear D gene. V shed 6 bases and J shed 7 bases, with 21 bases lying between them. The CDR3 consists of 15 residues. The CDR3 spells CASSLDGNLNPGYTF. CDR3 bases: TGTGCCAGCAGCTTGGACGGTAATCTCAACCCTGGCTACACCTTC.

At least ten counts were recorded for this clonotype. This chain uses TRBV5-5 with TRBJ1-5; the match to TRBD1 covers 9 bases. In germline, CDR1 is SGHKS, CDR2 YYEKEE (reference sequence). The junction had 10 bases not matched to a gene; V was cut back by 1 base and J by 2 bases. The CDR3 length is 18 residues. CDR3 DNA: TGTGCCAGCAGCTTGATTCCGGACAGGGGATCACGCAATCAGCCCCAGCATTTT. Its protein product is CASSLIPDRGSRNQPQHF.